The T cell receptor beta chain under discussion was sequenced for a study of shared clonotypes between healthy human individuals. Researchers ran the assay at a deep level. The assay was immunoSEQ multiplex PCR, and TCRdb's table has in-frame clones only and misses some. Found here are millions of clones, 85% to 95% of them singletons; the top ten hold around 0.13%. This CDR3 spans 12 amino acids. V was trimmed by 6 bases and J by 7 bases, leaving 7 bases between them. This TCR was recovered from a man between 18 and 29 years old in good health. The V and J genes are TRBV23-1 and TRBJ1-6; D is undetermined. TRBV23-1 is an ORF, and what it does is uncertain. Specimen: naive CD4+ T cells sorted from blood. The subset here: CD45RA+ positively selected. CDR3 amino acids: CASSHANSPLHF. In DNA, the CDR3 is TGCGCCAGCAGCCATGCGAATTCACCCCTCCACTTT.